The 25 T cell receptor beta chains given below trace back to one sample, sequenced in a study of Graves' ophthalmopathy and Graves' hyperthyroidism. For repertoire sequencing, the TCR beta CDR3 regions were amplified from RNA transcripts. HTBI primers were employed in first-round RT-PCR, then a second-round multiplex PCR followed. TCRdb analysed the multiplex PCR reads with MiXCR anew, one entry per CDR3 protein. The data contain over a million distinct CDR3 sequences, less than 45% of them singletons. Sequencing input: peripheral blood or thyroid tissue (not recorded which). These TCRs come from an adult man with Graves' hyperthyroidism.

The count of this clonotype is one. This rearrangement joins TRBV7-3 to TRBJ2-7; 7 bases fit TRBD1. The CDR3 loop spans 12 amino acids. CDR1 and CDR2 from the germline V gene are SGHTA and FQGTGA. Trimming took 5 bases from V and 12 from J; bases not matched to a gene: 10. The CDR3 nucleotides read TGTGCCAGCAGCCAAACAGGGGTTGTAAGGTACTTC. It specifies CASSQTGVVRYF.

This clonotype was counted at least ten times. This chain links TRBV7-9 with TRBJ2-7, with unresolved D. V was clipped by 7 bases and J by 6 bases, with 10 bases between them. The CDR3 is 11 residues long. The germline V gene has CDR1 SEHNR and CDR2 FQNEAQ (reference sequence). CDR3 DNA: TGTGCCAGCACCCAAGGGCTCGAGCAGTACTTC. It translates to CASTQGLEQYF.

This clonotype was observed at least ten times. This chain uses TRBV7-2 with TRBJ1-5, with a tentative D call TRBD1 (5 bases). Trimming removed 5 bases at V and 7 bases at J, with 15 bases between. The length of the CDR3 is 14 residues. Germline V lookup: CDR1 SGHTA, CDR2 FQGNSA. This CDR3 is CASSPTTGWQPQHF. DNA for the CDR3: TGTGCCAGCAGCCCGACAACAGGTTGGCAGCCCCAGCATTTT.

In this sample, this clonotype turned up a few times. V gene TRBV27 combines with J gene TRBJ1-5, with 8 bases fitting TRBD1. The germline V gene has CDR1 MNHEY and CDR2 SMNVEV (reference sequence). V was clipped by 3 bases and J by 6 bases; unmatched bases: 4. The CDR3 loop spans 14 amino acids. The CDR3 bases are TGTGCCAGCAGTTTCCAGGGGGCACTTCAGCCCCAGCATTTT. Its translation is CASSFQGALQPQHF.

V gene TRBV6-5 combines with J gene TRBJ1-5; possible D gene TRBD1, 5 bases. This CDR3 contains 17 residues. CDR1 MNHEY and CDR2 SVGAGI come from the germline V gene. V was trimmed by 6 bases and J by 1 base, leaving 19 bases between them. As DNA, the CDR3 is TGTGCCAGCAGCAAGAAGGCAGGGTTGTGGAGCAATCAGCCCCAGCATTTT. Its translation: CASSKKAGLWSNQPQHF.

This clonotype was recorded many times. The J gene is TRBJ1-5, the V gene TRBV7-9, with D unresolved. V gave up 1 base and J gave up 7 bases, with 17 bases separating them. CDR3 length equals 16 residues. Per the germline V gene, CDR1 is SEHNR and CDR2 is FQNEAQ (reference sequence). This CDR3 reads CASSLEGGERRQPQHF. CDR3 bases: TGTGCCAGCAGCTTAGAAGGTGGGGAGCGTAGGCAGCCCCAGCATTTT.

This sequence joins TRBV25-1 and TRBJ2-7; D assignment may be TRBD1 or TRBD2 (5 bases each). V gave up 10 bases and J gave up 6 bases, with 16 bases separating them. The CDR3 sequence is 12 residues long. CDR1 and CDR2 (germline): MGHDK, SYGVNS. The CDR3 reads CATTTGTGEQYF. The CDR3 coding sequence is TGTGCCACCACTACCGGGACGGGCGAGCAGTACTTC.

Points on this clonotype: Relative to the germline gene, one junction end is altered; a read error may explain this. The V call is TRBV12-3 or TRBV12-4, the J call TRBJ2-7; weak D call: TRBD2 (5 bases). The length of the CDR3 is 13 residues. The CDR3 sequence: CASSGSNTGELYF. DNA of the CDR3: TGTGCCAGCAGTGGGAGTAACACCGGGGAGCTGTACTTC.

To note about this clonotype: It may be a read error: a sequence one base away is much more abundant. The chain couples TRBV20-1 to TRBJ1-4; TRBD1 is a possible D gene (6 bases). From germline, CDR1 is DFQATT and CDR2 SNEGSKA (reference sequence). The CDR3 is made up of 14 amino acids. The CDR3 sequence: CNARGRGAFEKLFF. In DNA, the CDR3 is TGCAATGCTAGGGGCCGGGGGGCGTTTGAAAAACTGTTTTTT.

A single count supports this clonotype. The J gene is TRBJ1-2, the V gene TRBV7-9; the match to TRBD1 covers 9 bases. The CDR3 runs 15 residues. Germline CDR1 is SEHNR and CDR2 is FQNEAQ (reference sequence). V shed 5 bases, J shed 7 bases, and the junction held 11 bases outside the gene matches. The CDR3 is CASSRPGTGNGGYTF. The CDR3, as DNA: TGTGCCAGCAGCCGTCCCGGGACAGGGAACGGTGGCTACACCTTC.

This clonotype was picked up a small number of times. The rearrangement links TRBV6-6 to TRBJ2-2; either TRBD1 or TRBD2 may fit D (5 bases each). Trimming shortened V by 8 bases and J by 7 bases, and 17 bases separated the two germline ends. CDR3 size: 14 residues. Germline CDR1 and CDR2: MNHNY and SVGAGI (reference sequence). The CDR3 is CASRLGRTFGELFF. CDR3 DNA: TGTGCCAGCCGGTTGGGACGAACGTTCGGGGAGCTGTTTTTT.

The V and J genes are TRBV7-3 and TRBJ2-7; TRBD2 might be the D (5 bases). V was cut by 4 bases and J by 2 bases, with 21 bases left in between. Per germline, CDR1 SGHTA and CDR2 FQGTGA. This CDR3 is 17 amino acids long. The CDR3 region is CASSSTTRGPNPYEQYF. CDR3 bases: TGTGCCAGCAGCTCCACAACCCGCGGGCCGAATCCCTACGAGCAGTACTTC.

This clonotype was seen repeatedly, ten times or more. The rearrangement uses TRBV20-1 and TRBJ2-5, with TRBD2 identical over 8 bases. V lost 7 bases to trimming and J lost 5 bases; unmatched junction nucleotides: 6. Germline V gives CDR1 DFQATT, CDR2 SNEGSKA (reference sequence). The CDR3 runs 12 residues. The CDR3 sequence is CSVTAGVETQYF. The CDR3 DNA follows: TGCAGTGTTACAGCGGGAGTCGAGACCCAGTACTTC.

As regards this clonotype: A much bigger clone sits one base away, suggesting this may be a read error. The chain uses TRBV11-1 and TRBJ1-1; D unclear. Per the germline V gene, CDR1 is SGHAT and CDR2 is FQDESV (reference sequence). Deletions cut 5 bases from V and 0 bases from J, with 13 bases between. This CDR3 is 15 amino acids long. In nucleotides, the CDR3 is TGTGCCAGCAGCGCCGGGTCACTTATGAACACTGAAGCTTTCTTT. Its protein product is CASSAGSLMNTEAFF.

This clonotype showed up just a few times. The rearrangement links TRBV9 to TRBJ2-5; D could derive from TRBD1 or TRBD2 (6 bases each). With 4 bases removed from V and 9 bases from J, the gap between germline ends came to 13 bases. The CDR3 sequence is 12 residues long. Germline CDR1 reads SGDLS; CDR2 reads YYNGEE. DNA of the CDR3: TGTGCCAGCAGCAGGAAGGGGGAGGCCCAGTACTTC. It translates to CASSRKGEAQYF. Using reference TRBV9 and TRBJ2-5 for the parts outside the CDR3, the full variable domain is DSGVTQTPKHLITATGQRVTLRCSPRSGDLSVYWYQQSLDQGLQFLIQYYNGEERAKGNILERFSAQQFPDLHSELNLSSLELGDSALYFCASSRKGEAQYFGPGTRLLVL.

This chain uses TRBV9 with TRBJ2-2; D tentatively fits TRBD1 or TRBD2 (6 bases each). Germline CDR1 SGDLS, CDR2 YYNGEE. This CDR3 is built from 15 residues. V lost 2 bases to trimming and J lost 8 bases, with 16 bases between them. CDR3 DNA sequence: TGTGCCAGCAGCGTTTTTGGGGGGCTTGATGGGGAGCTGTTTTTT. Protein sequence: CASSVFGGLDGELFF. The full variable domain, completed using reference TRBV9 and TRBJ2-2, is DSGVTQTPKHLITATGQRVTLRCSPRSGDLSVYWYQQSLDQGLQFLIQYYNGEERAKGNILERFSAQQFPDLHSELNLSSLELGDSALYFCASSVFGGLDGELFFGEGSRLTVL.

There are many counts of this clonotype. The rearrangement joins TRBV19 to TRBJ2-7, with 10 nucleotides matching TRBD2. J gave up 0 bases and V 6 bases, and 5 bases lay outside the gene matches. CDR1 is LNHDA and CDR2 is SQIVND in the germline V gene (reference sequence). This CDR3 comprises 15 residues. The CDR3 nucleotides are TGTGCCAGTAGACCTAGCGGGAGTGTCTCCTACGAGCAGTACTTC. As protein: CASRPSGSVSYEQYF.

This clonotype has at least ten counts. The chain carries TRBV29-1 and TRBJ1-2; D possibly corresponds to TRBD1 (5 bases). V dropped 3 bases and J dropped 5 bases, with 10 bases sitting between them. Germline V gene data show CDR1 as SQVTM and CDR2 as ANQGSEA. The CDR3 length is 12 residues. The CDR3 sequence: CSVDMGQYGYTF. The CDR3 nucleotides read TGCAGCGTTGATATGGGGCAGTATGGCTACACCTTC.

This clonotype was counted many times. The genes are TRBV10-3 and TRBJ2-7, with a possible D match to TRBD1 (6 bases). The CDR3 has 12 amino acids. CDR1 and CDR2 from the germline V gene are ENHRY and SYGVKD. V lost 2 bases and J 6 bases, leaving 8 bases between the germline ends. CDR3 nucleotides: TGTGCCATCAGTGAGACAGGGTTCGAGCAGTACTTC. This codes for CAISETGFEQYF.

This clonotype was seen repeatedly, ten times or more. The chain links TRBV24-1 to TRBJ1-4; 9 nucleotides match TRBD1. CDR1 is KGHDR and CDR2 is SFDVKD in the germline V gene. The CDR3 runs to 16 residues. V gave up 3 bases and J gave up 6 bases; unmatched junction bases: 7. Here the CDR3 DNA reads TGTGCCACCAGTGATCCCAGTAGGACAGGGGATGAAAAACTGTTTTTT. Residues: CATSDPSRTGDEKLFF.

The chain employs TRBV7-2 and TRBJ1-2; weak D call: TRBD1 (6 bases). This CDR3 contains 16 residues. CDR1 and CDR2 from the germline V gene are SGHTA and FQGNSA. Trimming removed 2 bases from V and 6 bases from J, with 19 bases in between. DNA of the CDR3: TGTGCCAGCAGCTTACGGCAGGGGCGGTATACCGATGGCTACACCTTC. This sequence encodes CASSLRQGRYTDGYTF.

This clonotype was found a few times. This clone may be a read error of a much larger clone one base away. V and J are TRBV10-3 and TRBJ2-2; D might be TRBD1 or TRBD2, each matching 7 bases. CDR1 ENHRY and CDR2 SYGVKD come from the germline V gene. CDR3 length: 19 residues. CDR3 loop: CAVSGGDSDGELGTGELFF. Here the CDR3 DNA reads TGTGCCGTCAGTGGGGGGGACAGTGACGGCGAGCTGGGCACCGGGGAGCTGTTTTTT.

The V call is TRBV2, the J call TRBJ1-1; no definite D call. CDR3 length equals 15 residues. Germline CDR1 SNHLY, CDR2 FYNNEI. Trimming removed 1 base at V and 5 bases at J, with 14 bases between. Here the CDR3 DNA reads TGTGCCAGCAGTGAAGAAAGGACCTTTCGGACTGAAGCTTTCTTT. It translates to CASSEERTFRTEAFF.

This chain connects TRBV7-8 to TRBJ1-2; unclear D gene. Per germline, CDR1 SGHVS and CDR2 FQNEAQ. The CDR3 spans 13 residues. V was cut by 1 base and J by 10 bases, with 13 bases left in between. CDR3 sequence: CASSLGVGAAYTF. The CDR3 DNA follows: TGTGCCAGCAGCTTAGGAGTTGGAGCCGCCTACACCTTC.

This clonotype was seen repeatedly, ten times or more. CDR3 nucleotide sequence: TGTGCCAGCAGCCCAACAGGGTCTGGGGCCAACGTCCTGACTTTC. Residues: CASSPTGSGANVLTF. The chain has TRBV7-2 and TRBJ2-6; weak D call: TRBD1 (6 bases). Trimming cost V 5 bases and J 1 base, with 9 bases left between them. The CDR3 is 15 residues long. Germline CDR1 SGHTA, CDR2 FQGNSA.